This T cell receptor (beta chain) derives from a study of blood T cell repertoires in COVID-19. At the level of the study: Spain, Italy and the United States supplied samples that represented acute and convalescent COVID-19. PBMCs, B-cell-depleted T cells, or T cells were the source of the cDNA or gDNA that made up the material.

CDR3 length: 15 residues. Germline trimming cut 5 bases from V and 5 bases from J; bases unmatched to any gene: 3. Germline values: CDR1 SGHTA, CDR2 FQGTGA. In the authors' workflow: Reference gene primer amplification in the assay estimated nucleated cell counts. The table came from immunoSEQ multiplex PCR; TCRdb's copy has only in-frame clones and leaves some out. Clonal size and the V and J genes are those of that table, whereas D and trimming came from the DNA. This table holds fewer than 75,000 clones, 90% found once. The clonotype comes from a human donor in a cohort sampled during active COVID-19. Sequenced sample: peripheral blood. The rearrangement links TRBV7-3 to TRBJ2-1; 13 nucleotides agree with TRBD2. CDR3 nucleotides: TGTGCCAGCAGCCCGGGACTAGCGGGAAACAATGAGCAGTTCTTC. Its translation: CASSPGLAGNNEQFF.